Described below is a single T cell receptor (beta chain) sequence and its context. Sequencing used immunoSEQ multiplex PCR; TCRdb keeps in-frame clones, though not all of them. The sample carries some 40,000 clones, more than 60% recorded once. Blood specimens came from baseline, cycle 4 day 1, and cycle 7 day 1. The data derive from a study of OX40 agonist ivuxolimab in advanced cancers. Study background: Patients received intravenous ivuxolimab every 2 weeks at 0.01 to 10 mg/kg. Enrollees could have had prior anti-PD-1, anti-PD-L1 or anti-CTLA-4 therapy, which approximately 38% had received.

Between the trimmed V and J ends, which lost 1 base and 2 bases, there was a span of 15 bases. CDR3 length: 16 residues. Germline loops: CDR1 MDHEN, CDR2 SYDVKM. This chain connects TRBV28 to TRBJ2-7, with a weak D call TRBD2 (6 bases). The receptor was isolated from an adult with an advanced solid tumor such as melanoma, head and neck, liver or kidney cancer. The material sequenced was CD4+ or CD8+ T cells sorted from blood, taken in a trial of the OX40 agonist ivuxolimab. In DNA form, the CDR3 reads TGTGCCAGCAGTTTATTCGACGGGACTGGGGCCTACGAGCAGTACTTC. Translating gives CASSLFDGTGAYEQYF.